Listed here are 21 T cell receptor beta chains from one sample, sequenced in a study of human T cells and chemical hapten exposure. Regarding time point: patch test 1, 2 weeks after DPC sensitization. Noted treatment: therapeutic diphenylcyclopropenone sensitization with weekly scalp DPC. TCRdb reanalysed the RACE reads using MiXCR and keeps one entry per CDR3 protein. Of about 360,000 distinct CDR3 sequences listed, around 4.8% are singletons. Sequences were derived from whole blood, sampled in connection with sensitization to the hapten diphenylcyclopropenone (DPC). Receptors were obtained from a woman aged 50 to 65 with alopecia areata. Some clones in this sample may be carry-over from other donors' samples.

This clonotype was observed a few times. The gene calls are TRBV12-3 or TRBV12-4 and TRBJ1-6, with 8 bases matching TRBD1. The CDR3 runs 14 residues. Germline trimming cut 5 bases from V and 7 bases from J; bases unmatched to any gene: 4. In nucleotides, the CDR3 is TGTGCCAGCAGTCACCGGGACAGGAATTCACCCCTCCACTTT. This gives the protein CASSHRDRNSPLHF.

This clonotype was counted between two and nine times. The genes are TRBV19 and TRBJ2-5, with TRBD1 identical over 7 bases. The trim removed 6 bases at V and 1 base at J, leaving 5 bases unmatched. Germline CDR1 is LNHDA and CDR2 is SQIVND (reference sequence). CDR3 length: 14 residues. CDR3 bases: TGTGCCAGTAGGGACCCAGGGGGCCAAGAGACCCAGTACTTC. Translation gives CASRDPGGQETQYF.

This clonotype has at least ten counts. This chain connects TRBV7-9 to TRBJ1-1, with 7 bases aligning to TRBD1. Trimming cost V 4 bases and J 7 bases; bases outside gene matches: 6. Germline V gives CDR1 SEHNR, CDR2 FQNEAQ (reference sequence). This CDR3 has 13 amino acids. The CDR3 bases are TGTGCCAGCAGCTCCATCCGGGACAGTGAAGCTTTCTTT. Its protein is CASSSIRDSEAFF.

The gene calls are TRBV6-4 and TRBJ1-2; D is perhaps TRBD1 (5 bases). From germline, CDR1 is MRHNA and CDR2 SNTAGT. Trimming removed 3 bases at V and 7 bases at J, with 9 bases between. The CDR3 covers 12 residues. DNA for the CDR3: TGTGCCAGCAGTGAGCCGGGGCTTGGCTACACCTTC. As protein: CASSEPGLGYTF.

Ten or more counts support this clonotype. The chain uses TRBV20-1 and TRBJ1-1; D is unresolved. This CDR3 has 12 residues. Per the germline V gene, CDR1 is DFQATT and CDR2 is SNEGSKA (reference sequence). V lost 3 bases and J 2 bases, leaving 7 bases between the germline ends. CDR3 in DNA: TGCAGTGCTAGCCCCCTTAACACTGAAGCTTTCTTT. Residues: CSASPLNTEAFF.

This clonotype occurred many times. The CDR3 spells CSAKGTGELFF. As DNA, the CDR3 is TGCAGTGCTAAGGGCACCGGGGAGCTGTTTTTT. V is TRBV20-1 and J is TRBJ2-2, with D unresolved. Germline V gene data show CDR1 as DFQATT and CDR2 as SNEGSKA (reference sequence). The CDR3 sequence is 11 residues long. V lost 4 bases, J lost 4 bases, and 4 bases lay in between.

The table lists this clonotype with many counts. The chain employs TRBV7-6 and TRBJ2-1, with D unresolved. Trimming pared 1 base from V and 7 bases from J, leaving 11 bases between. Germline lookup yields CDR1 SGHVS and CDR2 FNYEAQ. This CDR3 has 14 residues. The CDR3 is CASSLGPSGNEQFF. In DNA, the CDR3 is TGTGCCAGCAGCTTAGGACCATCCGGAAATGAGCAGTTCTTC.

This clonotype has just a few counts. V gene TRBV2 combines with J gene TRBJ1-3, with a weak D call TRBD1 (5 bases). The CDR3 is 14 amino acids. With 1 base removed from V and 6 bases from J, the gap between germline ends came to 10 bases. Germline assignment: CDR1 SNHLY and CDR2 FYNNEI. CDR3 loop: CASSEGGRENTIYF. The CDR3 DNA reads TGTGCCAGCAGTGAAGGGGGACGCGAAAACACCATATATTTT.

The table lists this clonotype with many counts. The genes are TRBV7-2 and TRBJ2-1; 12 nucleotides agree with TRBD2. The germline CDR1 and CDR2 sequences are SGHTA and FQGNSA. V lost 4 bases to trimming and J lost 5 bases; unmatched junction nucleotides: 12. The CDR3 runs 18 residues. In DNA, the CDR3 is TGTGCCAGCAGCTCACCACCCCGGCGACTAGCGGGGGACAATGAGCAGTTCTTC. Amino acids: CASSSPPRRLAGDNEQFF.

Note on this clonotype: Relative to the germline gene, one junction end is altered; a read error may explain this. V is TRBV27 and J is TRBJ2-1, with 7 bases fitting TRBD1. The germline V gene has CDR1 MNHEY and CDR2 SMNVEV (reference sequence). The CDR3 extends over 15 amino acids. The DNA for the CDR3 is TGTGCCGGCAGTCCCCGGGACAGAGTGGCAAATGAGCAGTTCTTC. Translating it yields CAGSPRDRVANEQFF.

The rearrangement links TRBV19 to TRBJ2-2, with D tentatively TRBD1 or TRBD2 (5 bases each). Trimming shortened V by 5 bases and J by 9 bases, and 16 bases separated the two germline ends. Germline lookup yields CDR1 LNHDA and CDR2 SQIVND (reference sequence). The CDR3 is 14 residues long. The CDR3 spells CASSPGPQSRELFF. The CDR3 coding sequence is TGTGCCAGTAGTCCGGGACCCCAGAGCCGGGAGCTGTTTTTT.

This clonotype has at least ten counts. The gene calls are TRBV27 and TRBJ2-7; the match to TRBD1 covers 10 bases. This CDR3 is 14 amino acids long. Germline trimming cut 5 bases from V and 4 bases from J; bases unmatched to any gene: 5. Germline lookup yields CDR1 MNHEY and CDR2 SMNVEV (reference sequence). The CDR3, as DNA: TGTGCCAGCAGTAAGGACAGGGGGACTTACGAGCAGTACTTC. This sequence encodes CASSKDRGTYEQYF.

This clonotype was observed at least ten times. The V gene is TRBV20-1, the J gene TRBJ1-1; D is ambiguous. The germline gives CDR1 DFQATT, CDR2 SNEGSKA (reference sequence). There are 11 residues in the CDR3. V dropped 0 bases and J dropped 7 bases, with 6 bases sitting between them. DNA for the CDR3: TGCAGTGCTAGAGACCAAATTGAAGCTTTCTTT. It is translated as CSARDQIEAFF.

This clonotype was counted ten times or more. This rearrangement joins TRBV2 to TRBJ1-5, with 9 bases aligning to TRBD1. In germline, CDR1 is SNHLY, CDR2 FYNNEI. V shed 6 bases and J 2 bases; nucleotides not matched to a gene: 5. CDR3 length: 15 amino acids. CDR3 loop: CASRTDRGGNQPQHF. The CDR3 DNA sequence: TGTGCCAGCAGGACGGACAGGGGAGGCAATCAGCCCCAGCATTTT. Full variable domain (rest looked up from reference TRBV2 and TRBJ1-5): EPEVTQTPSHQVTQMGQEVILRCVPISNHLYFYWYRQILGQKVEFLVSFYNNEISEKSEIFDDQFSVERPDGSNFTLKIRSTKLEDSAMYFCASRTDRGGNQPQHFGDGTRLSIL.

This clonotype was seen more than once but under ten times. The chain employs TRBV6-2 or TRBV6-3 and TRBJ1-5, with D unresolved. Germline assignment: CDR1 MNHEY and CDR2 SVGEGT. The CDR3 is made up of 13 amino acids. The ends were cut back, 5 bases at V and 7 bases at J, with 12 bases in the middle. Here the CDR3 reads CASSTDGFQPQHF. The CDR3 DNA reads TGTGCCAGCAGTACCGACGGGTTCCAGCCCCAGCATTTT.

At least ten counts were recorded for this clonotype. V usage is TRBV14 and J usage is TRBJ1-2; D unclear. V gave up 0 bases and J gave up 4 bases, with 6 bases separating them. Germline-derived CDR1 and CDR2 are SGHDN and FVKESK. The CDR3 has 13 residues. The CDR3 loop is CASSQEWSYGYTF. The CDR3 bases are TGTGCCAGCAGCCAAGAATGGAGCTATGGCTACACCTTC.

The chain links TRBV20-1 to TRBJ2-1, with a tentative D call TRBD2 (6 bases). There are 16 residues in the CDR3. CDR1 and CDR2 (germline): DFQATT, SNEGSKA (reference sequence). V lost 2 bases and J lost 0, with 14 bases in between. CDR3 sequence: CSARSLARSSYNEQFF. The CDR3 nucleotides read TGCAGTGCTAGAAGTCTAGCGCGAAGCTCCTACAATGAGCAGTTCTTC.

This clonotype was detected ten times or more. This chain connects TRBV5-5 to TRBJ1-4; D possibly corresponds to TRBD1 (6 bases). The CDR3 spans 17 residues. From germline, CDR1 is SGHKS and CDR2 YYEKEE (reference sequence). V lost 4 bases and J 10 bases, leaving 26 bases between the germline ends. The CDR3 reads CASSISPTGRGAGKLFF. The CDR3 nucleotides read TGTGCCAGCAGCATCTCCCCGACAGGTCGGGGAGCTGGAAAACTGTTTTTT. The whole variable domain, remainder taken from reference TRBV5-5 and TRBJ1-4, is DAGVTQSPTHLIKTRGQQVTLRCSPISGHKSVSWYQQVLGQGPQFIFQYYEKEERGRGNFPDRFSARQFPNYSSELNVNALLLGDSALYLCASSISPTGRGAGKLFFGSGTQLSVL.

The sample holds many counts of this clonotype. The chain combines TRBV3-1 with TRBJ2-1; D remains unclear. Germline CDR1 and CDR2: LGHDT and YNNKEL (reference sequence). Trimming stripped 1 base from V and 10 bases from J, with 5 bases between. The CDR3 is 11 amino acids. The CDR3 loop reads CASSQASEQFF. The CDR3 DNA sequence: TGTGCCAGCAGCCAAGCCTCCGAGCAGTTCTTC.

The sample holds many counts of this clonotype. The CDR3 loop reads CASSVQGALDTEAFF. CDR3 DNA sequence: TGTGCCAGCAGTGTACAGGGGGCGCTTGACACTGAAGCTTTCTTT. The rearrangement links TRBV6-5 to TRBJ1-1, with 9 positions matching TRBD1. The CDR3 sequence is 15 residues long. V was clipped by 5 bases and J by 3 bases; unmatched bases: 7. The germline V gene encodes CDR1 MNHEY and CDR2 SVGAGI.

This clonotype was picked up a small number of times. The chain links TRBV6-5 to TRBJ1-1, with 9 bases matching TRBD1. The germline gives CDR1 MNHEY, CDR2 SVGAGI. Trimming removed 4 bases from V and 0 bases from J; junction bases left unmatched: 6. This CDR3 region has 16 residues. The CDR3 region has the DNA TGTGCCAGCAGTTCCCACAGGGGGCTTATGAACACTGAAGCTTTCTTT. It translates to CASSSHRGLMNTEAFF.